Listed here are 13 T cell receptor beta chains from one sample, sequenced in a study of blood T cell repertoires in COVID-19. Only in-frame clones appear in the TCRdb table, and some are missing; sequencing was by immunoSEQ multiplex PCR. The table shows 200,000 to 250,000 clones, with approximately 91% occurring only once. The sequenced material came from peripheral blood. Source of these receptors: a woman in her sixties with acute or convalescent COVID-19.

This sequence joins TRBV5-1 and TRBJ1-1; D is ambiguous. V was shortened by 0 bases and J by 2 bases, with 8 bases between the two germline ends. There are 14 residues in the CDR3. Germline V lookup: CDR1 SGHRS, CDR2 YFSETQ. The CDR3 nucleotides are TGCGCCAGCAGCTTGGACAGACGTAACACTGAAGCTTTCTTT. Protein product: CASSLDRRNTEAFF.

This chain uses TRBV4-2 with TRBJ2-5, with 8 bases that match TRBD1. The CDR3 is 16 amino acids. V trimming: 3 bases; J trimming: 2 bases; junction bases outside the gene matches: 8. Germline CDR1 LGHNA, CDR2 YNFKEQ. The CDR3 DNA sequence: TGTGCCAGCAGCCAGGGGGGACAGGTCGGGCAAGAGACCCAGTACTTC. Protein sequence: CASSQGGQVGQETQYF.

This chain connects TRBV25-1 to TRBJ2-7, with 11 bases lining up with TRBD2. The ends lost 2 bases at V and 0 bases at J; junction bases unmatched: 6. Germline CDR1 and CDR2: MGHDK and SYGVNS. The CDR3 is made up of 17 amino acids. CDR3 in DNA: TGTGCCAGCAGTGAAAATATGGGACTAGCGGTCTCCTACGAGCAGTACTTC. Amino acids: CASSENMGLAVSYEQYF.

This sequence joins TRBV28 and TRBJ1-6; TRBD1 matches 7 bases. The germline V gene encodes CDR1 MDHEN and CDR2 SYDVKM. Trimming removed 7 bases from V and 11 bases from J; junction bases left unmatched: 14. The CDR3 is 15 amino acids. The CDR3 loop is CASISTGTALAPLHF. In DNA, the CDR3 is TGTGCCAGCATCAGTACCGGGACAGCCCTAGCACCCCTCCACTTT.

V usage is TRBV29-1 and J usage is TRBJ2-1; 10 nucleotides line up with TRBD1. This CDR3 has 15 amino acids. Germline V gives CDR1 SQVTM, CDR2 ANQGSEA. V was clipped by 5 bases and J by 3 bases; unmatched bases: 7. CDR3 residues: CSVRGGQGLYNEQFF. For the CDR3, the DNA is TGCAGCGTTCGAGGGGGACAGGGGCTCTACAATGAGCAGTTCTTC.

The DNA of the CDR3 is TGTGCCAGCAGCCAGAGGGCGGCTGGGAACTCTGGATCAAACACCATATATTTT. The encoded protein is CASSQRAAGNSGSNTIYF. The chain carries TRBV4-2 and TRBJ1-3; D is ambiguous. This CDR3 contains 18 residues. The V end was cut by 3 bases, the J end by 6 bases, with 24 bases between. The germline gives CDR1 LGHNA, CDR2 YNFKEQ.

The chain uses TRBV5-4 and TRBJ2-5; the match to TRBD1 covers 8 bases. The junction had 16 bases not matched to a gene; V was cut back by 3 bases and J by 9 bases. Germline CDR1 reads SGHNT; CDR2 reads YYREEE (reference sequence). The CDR3 extends over 16 amino acids. The chain's CDR3 is CASSSIVGTGPGAQYF. In DNA form, the CDR3 reads TGTGCCAGCAGCTCAATTGTCGGGACAGGCCCAGGGGCCCAGTACTTC.

The chain uses TRBV18 and TRBJ1-3; D may be TRBD1 (6 bases). V shed 3 bases and J shed 0 bases, with 9 bases lying between them. CDR3 size: 15 residues. Germline V gene data show CDR1 as KGHSH and CDR2 as LQKENI. The CDR3 loop reads CASSPDSFSGNTIYF. CDR3 bases: TGTGCCAGCTCACCGGACAGTTTCTCTGGAAACACCATATATTTT. Full variable domain (missing parts from reference TRBV18 and TRBJ1-3): NAGVMQNPRHLVRRRGQEARLRCSPMKGHSHVYWYRQLPEEGLKFMVYLQKENIIDESGMPKERFSAEFPKEGPSILRIQQVVRGDSAAYFCASSPDSFSGNTIYFGEGSWLTVV.

This clone was seen once. The genes are TRBV18 and TRBJ2-7; D remains ambiguous. The CDR3 runs 14 residues. Germline V gene sequence: CDR1 KGHSH, CDR2 LQKENI. V lost 2 bases, J lost 0 bases, and 8 bases lay in between. The CDR3 nucleotides read TGTGCCAGCTCACCAGACAACCCCTCCTACGAGCAGTACTTC. Translating gives CASSPDNPSYEQYF.

CDR3 amino acids: CASSPQAPAGGLQETQYF. DNA for the CDR3: TGTGCCAGCAGCCCCCAAGCCCCAGCGGGGGGGCTCCAAGAGACCCAGTACTTC. V is TRBV5-4 and J is TRBJ2-5; TRBD2 matches at 10 bases. V trimming: 4 bases; J trimming: 1 base; junction bases outside the gene matches: 13. This CDR3 is built from 18 residues. The germline gives CDR1 SGHNT, CDR2 YYREEE (reference sequence).

This rearrangement joins TRBV2 to TRBJ2-5, with a possible D match to TRBD1 (6 bases). Germline V gives CDR1 SNHLY, CDR2 FYNNEI. CDR3 size: 15 residues. V lost 5 bases and J lost 4, with 17 bases in between. The CDR3: CASSYREFDTETQYF. For the CDR3, the DNA is TGTGCCAGCAGTTACAGGGAATTTGATACAGAGACCCAGTACTTC.

The rearrangement links TRBV5-1 to TRBJ2-3; TRBD1 aligns across 10 bases. Germline CDR1 is SGHRS and CDR2 is YFSETQ. This CDR3 has 14 residues. V lost 4 bases to trimming and J lost 4 bases; unmatched junction nucleotides: 3. CDR3 in DNA: TGCGCCAGCAGCACCGGACAGGGGGCAGATACGCAGTATTTT. Amino acid sequence: CASSTGQGADTQYF.

V usage is TRBV29-1 and J usage is TRBJ1-2; D may be TRBD1 (6 bases). Trimming shortened V by 5 bases and J by 1 base, and 26 bases separated the two germline ends. The length of the CDR3 is 18 residues. Germline V CDR1 and CDR2: SQVTM, ANQGSEA. As DNA, the CDR3 is TGCAGCGTTACGCAAGGAAGGGGGAACACCAGGGGTAACTATGGCTACACCTTC. Amino acids: CSVTQGRGNTRGNYGYTF.